The 22 T cell receptor beta chains presented below share a single source sample, sequenced in a study of long-term antiretroviral therapy in people with HIV. Running of the v3.0 immunoSEQ assay took place at survey level. Measured with immunoSEQ multiplex PCR; TCRdb has only the in-frame clones, and not every one. The top ten clones hold roughly 7.3% of a sample with 15,000 to 20,000 clones, 65% to 85% of them seen once. This material consisted of unsorted PBMCs, taken 0.9 years after starting antiretroviral therapy. These receptors all stem from a man between 18 and 29 years old with HIV.

A few counts support this clone. The same CDR3 arises from other DNA sequences in this sample as well. The V and J genes are TRBV19 and TRBJ2-1; no clear D. Germline CDR1 LNHDA, CDR2 SQIVND (reference sequence). Trimming stripped 5 bases from V and 4 bases from J, with 6 bases between. The CDR3 is 12 amino acids. The CDR3 protein is CASSDGYNEQFF. The CDR3 DNA reads TGTGCCAGTAGTGATGGTTACAATGAGCAGTTCTTC.

The chain employs TRBV4-2 and TRBJ2-3; D uncertain. This CDR3 region has 12 residues. Trimming removed 4 bases from V and 6 bases from J, with 8 bases in between. In germline, CDR1 is LGHNA, CDR2 YNFKEQ. The CDR3 DNA follows: TGTGCCAGCAGCCGCATGGTGGATACGCAGTATTTT. Its protein is CASSRMVDTQYF.

The chain has TRBV2 and TRBJ1-1; maybe TRBD1 (5 bases). In germline, CDR1 is SNHLY, CDR2 FYNNEI. Trimming stripped 6 bases from V and 0 bases from J, with 11 bases between. CDR3 length equals 14 residues. The CDR3 reads CASRTTGMNTEAFF. As DNA, the CDR3 is TGTGCCAGCAGAACTACAGGCATGAACACTGAAGCTTTCTTT.

This chain links TRBV4-1 with TRBJ1-6, with 9 bases fitting TRBD1. The junction had 1 base not matched to a gene; V was cut back by 4 bases and J by 0 bases. This CDR3 region has 16 residues. The germline CDR1 and CDR2 sequences are MGHRA and YSYEKL. The CDR3 DNA reads TGCGCCAGCAGCCTGGGACAGGGCTCCTATAATTCACCCCTCCACTTT. This sequence encodes CASSLGQGSYNSPLHF.

V usage is TRBV6-6 and J usage is TRBJ2-4; 7 bases align to TRBD1. CDR1 and CDR2 (germline): MNHNY, SVGAGI (reference sequence). Trimming cost V 4 bases and J 6 bases; bases outside gene matches: 6. CDR3 length: 14 residues. In nucleotides, the CDR3 is TGTGCCAGCAGTTCTGGACAGGTTCGAAACATTCAGTACTTC. Its translation: CASSSGQVRNIQYF.

J is TRBJ2-5 and V is TRBV19; TRBD1 might be the D (6 bases). The V and J ends lost 5 bases and 2 bases respectively, with 18 bases between them. The V gene's germline CDR1 is LNHDA and CDR2 SQIVND (reference sequence). This CDR3 contains 16 residues. CDR3: CASSLPTMTGQETQYF. CDR3 nucleotide sequence: TGTGCCAGTAGTCTCCCAACTATGACAGGTCAAGAGACCCAGTACTTC. Supplemented by reference TRBV19 and TRBJ2-5, the full variable domain reads DGGITQSPKYLFRKEGQNVTLSCEQNLNHDAMYWYRQDPGQGLRLIYYSQIVNDFQKGDIAEGYSVSREKKESFPLTVTSAQKNPTAFYLCASSLPTMTGQETQYFGPGTRLLVL.

V and J are TRBV6-6 and TRBJ1-6; 8 nucleotides align to TRBD1. From germline, CDR1 is MNHNY and CDR2 SVGAGI (reference sequence). This CDR3 comprises 15 residues. J was trimmed by 5 bases and V by 6 bases; bases with no gene match: 6. The CDR3 region has the DNA TGTGCCAGCAGCACTACAGGGGGGGATAATTCACCCCTCCACTTT. This gives the protein CASSTTGGDNSPLHF.

The V gene is TRBV5-1, the J gene TRBJ2-5; TRBD2 might be the D (5 bases). V was trimmed by 1 base and J by 4 bases, leaving 5 bases between them. The CDR3 has 12 residues. Germline CDR1 and CDR2: SGHRS and YFSETQ. CDR3 region: CASSLTRETQYF. DNA of the CDR3: TGCGCCAGCAGCTTGACTAGAGAGACCCAGTACTTC.

The chain recombines TRBV5-1 with TRBJ1-1; D is unclear. This CDR3 is built from 15 residues. Trimming took off 3 bases at V and 2 bases at J, with 14 bases between the two ends. In germline, CDR1 is SGHRS, CDR2 YFSETQ. The CDR3 sequence is CASSYSGITNTEAFF. Written as DNA, the CDR3 is TGCGCCAGCAGCTACTCAGGAATCACTAACACTGAAGCTTTCTTT.

By share, this clone ranks as medium-sized (0.01 to 0.1%). The genes are TRBV27 and TRBJ2-1; D perhaps matches TRBD1 (5 bases). There are 15 residues in the CDR3. CDR1 is MNHEY, CDR2 SMNVEV, per germline (reference sequence). The V end lost 4 bases, the J end lost 8 bases, and 18 bases lay between the germline ends. As DNA, the CDR3 is TGTGCCAGCAGTTCCCCCAGGGCAGGAAGCGATGAGCAGTTCTTC. Amino acid sequence: CASSSPRAGSDEQFF.

The chain combines TRBV5-1 with TRBJ2-1; D possibly corresponds to TRBD2 (6 bases). The CDR3 length is 13 residues. The V end lost 1 base, the J end lost 10 bases, and 12 bases lay between the germline ends. From germline, CDR1 is SGHRS and CDR2 YFSETQ. The CDR3 here is CASSLQSGREQFF. The CDR3 coding sequence is TGCGCCAGCAGCTTGCAGTCAGGGAGGGAGCAGTTCTTC. The whole variable domain, filled in from reference TRBV5-1 and TRBJ2-1, reads KAGVTQTPRYLIKTRGQQVTLSCSPISGHRSVSWYQQTPGQGLQFLFEYFSETQRNKGNFPGRFSGRQFSNSRSEMNVSTLELGDSALYLCASSLQSGREQFFGPGTRLTVL.

This clone turned up a few times. V and J are TRBV7-9 and TRBJ1-6; D gene ambiguous. Germline CDR1 and CDR2: SEHNR and FQNEAQ (reference sequence). Trimming took off 3 bases at V and 8 bases at J, with 5 bases between the two ends. The CDR3 extends over 12 amino acids. CDR3 protein: CASSFDYSPLHF. The CDR3 nucleotides read TGTGCCAGCAGCTTCGATTATTCACCCCTCCACTTT.

The chain couples TRBV7-9 to TRBJ1-5, with TRBD1 as a possible D gene (6 bases). The ends were cut back, 1 base at V and 8 bases at J, with 9 bases in the middle. The CDR3 contains 13 residues. In germline, CDR1 is SEHNR, CDR2 FQNEAQ (reference sequence). This CDR3 is CASSLDPGEPQHF. DNA for the CDR3: TGTGCCAGCAGCTTAGACCCAGGGGAGCCCCAGCATTTT.

The chain joins TRBV7-2 to TRBJ1-5; 9 nucleotides align to TRBD1. CDR1 SGHTA and CDR2 FQGNSA come from the germline V gene. The CDR3 has 14 amino acids. V gave up 5 bases and J gave up 5 bases; unmatched junction bases: 4. Here the CDR3 reads CASSQQGADQPQHF. The CDR3 DNA reads TGTGCCAGCAGCCAACAGGGGGCGGATCAGCCCCAGCATTTT.

The chain recombines TRBV7-9 with TRBJ1-4, with D possibly matching TRBD1 (6 bases). The CDR3 length is 18 residues. The germline gives CDR1 SEHNR, CDR2 FQNEAQ (reference sequence). Trimming shortened V by 1 base and J by 5 bases, and 20 bases separated the two germline ends. The CDR3 is CASSLGRGGRGANEKLFF. The DNA of the CDR3 is TGTGCCAGCAGCTTAGGACGAGGGGGGCGAGGGGCCAATGAAAAACTGTTTTTT.

The CDR3 protein is CASSLAPGGHQGGYTF. The CDR3 DNA reads as TGTGCCAGCAGTTTAGCCCCCGGAGGTCACCAGGGTGGCTACACCTTC. The rearrangement uses TRBV27 and TRBJ1-2; D is possibly TRBD1 (5 bases). Trimming stripped 2 bases from V and 7 bases from J, with 20 bases between. Germline CDR1 MNHEY, CDR2 SMNVEV (reference sequence). There are 16 residues in the CDR3.

The chain uses TRBV2 and TRBJ2-5, with 12 bases matching TRBD2. Germline lookup yields CDR1 SNHLY and CDR2 FYNNEI. This CDR3 region has 16 residues. V gave up 2 bases and J gave up 2 bases; unmatched junction bases: 3. The CDR3 nucleotides read TGTGCCAGCAGTGAAAGACTAGCGGGGGATCAAGAGACCCAGTACTTC. It is translated as CASSERLAGDQETQYF.

The rearrangement joins TRBV7-9 to TRBJ2-5; tentative D call: TRBD2 (5 bases). In germline, CDR1 is SEHNR, CDR2 FQNEAQ (reference sequence). Trimming took off 2 bases at V and 5 bases at J, with 9 bases between the two ends. The CDR3 contains 13 residues. The CDR3 here is CASSLPSWETQYF. CDR3 nucleotide sequence: TGTGCCAGCAGCTTACCTAGCTGGGAGACCCAGTACTTC.

V gene TRBV4-2 combines with J gene TRBJ2-3, with 11 positions matching TRBD2. The trim removed 0 bases at V and 4 bases at J, leaving 3 bases unmatched. CDR3 length: 16 residues. In germline, CDR1 is LGHNA, CDR2 YNFKEQ. The CDR3 nucleotides read TGTGCCAGCAGCCAAGACCGTAGCGGGGGGGCAGATACGCAGTATTTT. Its translation: CASSQDRSGGADTQYF.

Only a few counts were recorded for this clone. V is TRBV6-5 and J is TRBJ1-2; 8 bases are shared with TRBD1. CDR3 size: 14 residues. The germline CDR1 and CDR2 sequences are MNHEY and SVGAGI. The junction had 7 bases not matched to a gene; V was cut back by 6 bases and J by 4 bases. CDR3 residues: CASSRTTGAYGYTF. CDR3 DNA: TGTGCCAGCAGCCGTACGACAGGGGCCTATGGCTACACCTTC.

DNA for the CDR3: TGTGCCAGCAGCCCCGCAGGGATCGTCGGCGAGCAGTACTTC. It yields the protein CASSPAGIVGEQYF. This rearrangement joins TRBV7-8 to TRBJ2-7, with D possibly matching TRBD1 (5 bases). V was pared by 5 bases and J by 6 bases, with 17 bases between. CDR3 length: 14 amino acids. The germline CDR1 and CDR2 sequences are SGHVS and FQNEAQ.

This chain links TRBV7-9 with TRBJ2-7, with D unresolved. Germline V lookup: CDR1 SEHNR, CDR2 FQNEAQ (reference sequence). V was pared by 1 base and J by 5 bases, with 9 bases between. The CDR3 is made up of 13 amino acids. CDR3 region: CASSLVPVDEQYF. CDR3 in DNA: TGTGCCAGCAGCTTAGTTCCTGTCGACGAGCAGTACTTC.